The next 7 T cell receptor beta chains were all read from a single sample in a study of identical twins (dated by TCRdb to the mid-2010s). Libraries were constructed by 5' RACE. Sequencing relied on an Illumina HiSeq 2000. TCRdb redid the processing of the public reads, applying fastp at Q25 and MiXCR, and retained in-frame beta chains. A single entry per CDR3 protein holds the most common genes and DNA from its merged rows. Recorded for this sample are some 1,600,000 distinct CDR3 sequences; under 35% of them occurred a single time. The top ten hold around 0.3% of the sample. The material sequenced was cord blood. These TCRs come from a newborn girl in good health.

This clonotype was picked up a small number of times. The CDR3 sequence: CASSSDPGEETQYF. The CDR3, as DNA: TGTGCCAGCAGCTCCGATCCAGGGGAAGAGACCCAGTACTTC. V and J are TRBV11-2 and TRBJ2-5; TRBD1 might be the D (6 bases). Deletions cut 4 bases from V and 3 bases from J, with 12 bases between. CDR1 SGHAT and CDR2 FQNNGV come from the germline V gene. This CDR3 region has 14 residues.

This chain joins TRBV6-5 and TRBJ1-5; 9 nucleotides match TRBD1. This CDR3 has 15 amino acids. Germline-derived CDR1 and CDR2 are MNHEY and SVGAGI. V shed 8 bases and J 3 bases; nucleotides not matched to a gene: 8. CDR3 sequence (DNA): TGTGCCAGCGGGCGCCGGACAGGGGACAATCAGCCCCAGCATTTT. This sequence encodes CASGRRTGDNQPQHF.

This clonotype was seen repeatedly, ten times or more. This chain joins TRBV6-5 and TRBJ1-5; D ambiguous. The CDR3 consists of 15 residues. Germline V lookup: CDR1 MNHEY, CDR2 SVGAGI. The germline V and J ends were trimmed by 2 bases and 4 bases, with 12 bases remaining between them. The CDR3 loop reads CASSYDSAGNQPQHF. The CDR3 nucleotides are TGTGCCAGCAGTTACGATTCCGCAGGTAATCAGCCCCAGCATTTT.

This CDR3 is CAISGASAFNEQYF. The CDR3, as DNA: TGTGCCATCAGTGGGGCTAGCGCCTTTAATGAGCAGTACTTC. The chain combines TRBV10-3 with TRBJ2-5; D may be TRBD2 (6 bases). The CDR3 totals 14 residues. With 4 bases removed from V and 11 bases from J, the gap between germline ends came to 20 bases. CDR1 is ENHRY, CDR2 SYGVKD, per germline.

The chain couples TRBV12-3 or TRBV12-4 to TRBJ2-3; 13 nucleotides align to TRBD2. Trimming removed 6 bases from V and 3 bases from J; junction bases left unmatched: 6. This CDR3 has 16 residues. The CDR3 nucleotides read TGTGCCAGCAGGCGGACTAGCGGGAGTCGGACAGATACGCAGTATTTT. Translating it yields CASRRTSGSRTDTQYF.

This clonotype appeared a few times. The chain uses TRBV20-1 and TRBJ2-1; maybe TRBD2 (5 bases). CDR1 DFQATT and CDR2 SNEGSKA come from the germline V gene (reference sequence). The CDR3 spans 15 residues. Trimming stripped 3 bases from V and 2 bases from J, with 14 bases between. Here the CDR3 reads CSASGLALTYNEQFF. For the CDR3, the DNA is TGCAGTGCTAGTGGGCTAGCCCTCACCTACAATGAGCAGTTCTTC.

This clonotype was seen ten or more times. V gene TRBV7-9 combines with J gene TRBJ1-2; 7 nucleotides agree with TRBD1. The V gene's germline CDR1 is SEHNR and CDR2 FQNEAQ (reference sequence). The CDR3 consists of 14 residues. J lost 2 bases, V lost 5 bases, and 5 bases had no gene match. CDR3 sequence: CASSLQGPNYGYTF. The CDR3, as DNA: TGTGCCAGCAGCCTACAGGGGCCGAACTATGGCTACACCTTC.